This is a list of T cell receptor beta chains from one sample in a study of T-cell reconstitution after alpha-beta-depleted transplantation in children. MiXCR was run by TCRdb on the PCR reads, yielding one entry per CDR3 protein. The repertoire holds about 610,000 distinct CDR3 sequences, with 10% to 13% as singletons. Source: PBMCs from the stem cell graft donor, taken from the stem cell graft. The source of these receptors is a human donor who donated a stem cell graft to a child with acute myeloid leukemia. CDR3s include the opening cysteine and the closing phenylalanine or tryptophan. D genes are given only for firm matches. Some rows have no size entry. The others give once, few or many, or a class for an expanded clone.

cdr3_aa cdr3_nt j_call clone_size d_call v_call
CASSNLGNEQYF TGTGCCAGCAGTAACCTAGGTAACGAGCAGTACTTC TRBJ2-7 many NA TRBV12-3/TRBV12-4
CSVEEGTDSALTDTQYF TGCAGCGTTGAAGAGGGGACAGACTCAGCATTGACAGATACGCAGTATTTT TRBJ2-3 many TRBD1 TRBV29-1
CATSWGAGAGETQYF TGTGCCACTTCCTGGGGAGCGGGAGCGGGAGAGACCCAGTACTTC TRBJ2-5 NA TRBD2 TRBV24-1
CASSSPGVGAYEQYF TGTGCCAGCAGCTCCCCGGGAGTTGGAGCCTACGAGCAGTACTTC TRBJ2-7 NA NA TRBV13
CASSPTANSYNEQFF TGTGCCAGCAGCCCCACAGCGAACTCCTACAATGAGCAGTTCTTC TRBJ2-1 many NA TRBV7-9
CSASLASGFTDTQYF TGCAGTGCTAGCCTCGCTAGCGGATTCACAGATACGCAGTATTTT TRBJ2-3 NA TRBD2 TRBV20-1
CASSLGGVEGDEQFF TGTGCCAGCAGTTTAGGCGGGGTCGAGGGAGATGAGCAGTTCTTC TRBJ2-1 many NA TRBV12-3/TRBV12-4
CASSLGDEQDTQYF TGCGCCAGCAGCTTGGGGGACGAACAAGATACGCAGTATTTT TRBJ2-3 many NA TRBV5-1
CAISESLGQANGYTF TGTGCCATCAGTGAGTCATTGGGTCAAGCGAATGGCTACACCTTC TRBJ1-2 NA NA TRBV10-3
CASSPSIQRTDTQYF TGTGCCAGCAGTCCCTCAATCCAGCGGACAGATACGCAGTATTTT TRBJ2-3 few NA TRBV12-3/TRBV12-4
CSTTDYGYTF TGCAGTACGACAGACTATGGCTACACCTTC TRBJ1-2 many NA TRBV29-1
CASSLMLAGGNEQFF TGTGCCAGCAGCTTAATGCTAGCGGGAGGGAATGAGCAGTTCTTC TRBJ2-1 few TRBD2 TRBV7-2
CASSWAGGFQPQHF TGTGCCAGCAGTTGGGCAGGGGGCTTTCAGCCCCAGCATTTT TRBJ1-5 few TRBD1 TRBV6-2/TRBV6-3
CASSSRGQYF TGTGCCAGCAGCTCCAGGGGGCAGTACTTC TRBJ2-7 few NA TRBV28
CASSQDRTGNYGYTF TGCGCCAGCAGCCAAGATCGGACAGGGAACTATGGCTACACCTTC TRBJ1-2 NA TRBD1 TRBV4-3
CSARPGRTNTEAFF TGCAGTGCTAGGCCCGGACGGACTAACACTGAAGCTTTCTTT TRBJ1-1 few NA TRBV20-1
CATARDRDYGYTF TGTGCCACGGCCCGGGACAGAGACTATGGCTACACCTTC TRBJ1-2 few TRBD1 TRBV12-3/TRBV12-4
CASSSDAGAYNEQFF TGCGCCAGCAGCTCGGATGCGGGAGCGTACAATGAGCAGTTCTTC TRBJ2-1 few TRBD2 TRBV5-1
CASSPRVTHNQPQHF TGTGCCAGCAGTCCCCGAGTCACCCACAATCAGCCCCAGCATTTT TRBJ1-5 NA NA TRBV6-2/TRBV6-3
CASSSHHEQYF TGTGCCAGCAGCTCCCATCACGAGCAGTACTTC TRBJ2-7 NA NA TRBV5-6
CATSDLYEQYF TGTGCCACCAGTGATTTATACGAGCAGTACTTC TRBJ2-7 few NA TRBV24-1
CSARDSLAARTDTQYF TGCAGTGCTAGAGATAGTCTAGCAGCGCGCACAGATACGCAGTATTTT TRBJ2-3 many NA TRBV20-1
CSAGGAATGPEAFF TGCAGCGCCGGAGGGGCAGCTACAGGTCCTGAAGCTTTCTTT TRBJ1-1 NA NA TRBV29-1
CASSLALASTETQYF TGCGCCAGCAGCTTGGCCTTGGCTAGCACGGAGACCCAGTACTTC TRBJ2-5 few NA TRBV5-1
CASSQDSKGLAGRMAQYF TGCGCCAGCAGCCAAGATAGCAAGGGACTAGCGGGAAGGATGGCGCAGTATTTT TRBJ2-3 NA TRBD2 TRBV4-1
CSAQPLSGRIQETQYF TGCAGTGCTCAACCCCTTAGCGGGAGAATCCAAGAGACCCAGTACTTC TRBJ2-5 many TRBD2 TRBV20-1
CASSLNYGTSVIIGTGELFF TGTGCCAGCAGCTTGAATTATGGGACTAGCGTCATTATCGGCACCGGGGAGCTGTTTTTT TRBJ2-2 many TRBD2 TRBV5-4
CASSITPGDPPGEQFF TGTGCCAGCAGCATAACCCCAGGGGACCCTCCCGGGGAGCAGTTCTTC TRBJ2-1 few NA TRBV7-9
CASSYPPDRGTYEQYF TGTGCCAGCAGTTACCCCCCGGACAGGGGCACCTACGAGCAGTACTTC TRBJ2-7 many TRBD1 TRBV6-5
CSVEGGGRRSGEQYF TGCAGCGTTGAAGGGGGCGGGAGGAGAAGCGGCGAGCAGTACTTC TRBJ2-7 many TRBD2 TRBV29-1
CASSFQGRDEQYF TGCGCCAGCAGCTTCCAAGGGAGGGACGAGCAGTACTTC TRBJ2-7 few TRBD2 TRBV5-1
CASSPTLVSYEQYF TGCGCCAGCAGCCCGACCCTCGTATCCTACGAGCAGTACTTC TRBJ2-7 NA NA TRBV5-1
CASSPSGGATQYF TGCGCCAGCAGCCCGAGTGGAGGCGCTACGCAGTATTTT TRBJ2-3 many NA TRBV5-1
CSAEQGDTQYF TGCAGTGCGGAACAGGGAGATACGCAGTATTTT TRBJ2-3 many NA TRBV20-1
CSVASDLSWAFF TGCAGCGTGGCCTCGGACCTGAGTTGGGCTTTCTTT TRBJ1-1 few NA TRBV29-1
CASSLHRGTDTQYF TGTGCCAGCAGCTTACACAGGGGCACAGATACGCAGTATTTT TRBJ2-3 NA NA TRBV7-2
CSVLGLITYEQYF TGCAGCGTCCTCGGACTAATAACCTACGAGCAGTACTTC TRBJ2-7 few NA TRBV29-1
CASSSGQGGPQGSEKLFF TGTGCCAGCAGTTCCGGACAGGGGGGGCCCCAGGGGAGTGAAAAACTGTTTTTT TRBJ1-4 many TRBD1 TRBV28
CATSIEGGYTF TGTGCCACCAGTATAGAGGGCGGCTACACCTTC TRBJ1-2 few NA TRBV24-1
CSVALAGGPGDEQFF TGCAGCGTTGCCCTAGCGGGAGGGCCAGGTGATGAGCAGTTCTTC TRBJ2-1 many TRBD2 TRBV29-1
CASGQGGDNSPLHF TGTGCCAGTGGACAAGGCGGAGATAATTCACCCCTCCACTTT TRBJ1-6 NA NA TRBV28
CASSGKGGADIQYF TGTGCCAGCAGTGGAAAGGGGGGAGCGGACATTCAGTACTTC TRBJ2-4 few NA TRBV2
CAWSRAGQPYEQYF TGTGCCTGGAGTCGGGCGGGCCAGCCCTACGAGCAGTACTTC TRBJ2-7 NA NA TRBV30
CATSRDQGRGKTQYF TGTGCCACCAGCAGAGATCAGGGCAGGGGCAAGACCCAGTACTTC TRBJ2-5 many NA TRBV15
CASRLNQPQHF TGTGCCAGCAGGCTAAATCAGCCCCAGCATTTT TRBJ1-5 few NA TRBV6-6
CASSLNGDTQYF TGTGCCAGCAGCTTAAATGGCGATACGCAGTATTTT TRBJ2-3 many NA TRBV7-3
CASSSTQGFPYNEQFF TGCGCCAGCAGCTCTACCCAGGGTTTTCCCTACAATGAGCAGTTCTTC TRBJ2-1 NA NA TRBV5-1
CAIREVTGGSGNTIYF TGTGCCATTCGGGAAGTGACAGGGGGCTCTGGAAACACCATATATTTT TRBJ1-3 NA TRBD1 TRBV10-3
CASSLAGAHPDTQYF TGTGCCAGCAGCTTAGCGGGAGCCCACCCAGATACGCAGTATTTT TRBJ2-3 few NA TRBV7-8
CASSYSRRPRMDTQYF TGTGCCAGCAGTTACTCGAGACGACCACGCATGGATACGCAGTATTTT TRBJ2-3 few NA TRBV6-5
CSAQTAEAFF TGCAGCGCCCAGACAGCTGAAGCTTTCTTT TRBJ1-1 NA NA TRBV29-1
CCARERGGDTGELFF TGCTGTGCTAGAGAAAGGGGGGGTGACACCGGGGAGCTGTTTTTT TRBJ2-2 NA NA TRBV20-1
CASSVSGRHNEQFF TGTGCCAGCAGCGTTAGCGGGCGTCACAATGAGCAGTTCTTC TRBJ2-1 many TRBD2 TRBV12-3/TRBV12-4
CASYRTPQETQYF TGTGCCAGTTACCGGACGCCACAAGAGACCCAGTACTTC TRBJ2-5 NA NA TRBV18
CASSLGDRGFYNEQFF TGTGCCAGCAGCTTAGGCGACAGGGGGTTCTACAATGAGCAGTTCTTC TRBJ2-1 many TRBD1 TRBV11-2